This T cell receptor beta chain was sequenced in a study of blood T cells in healthy people across ages. General study findings and limits: Roughly linearly, TCR beta diversity per million T cells fell as age increased. A conclusive naive versus antigen-experienced comparison was prevented by the unsorted PBMCs.

This clonotype was observed a handful of times. Its matching antigen is unknown. PCR was performed a second time for about 6 to 12 cycles using a sample-barcoded 5' primer and a J-beta primer mix. Each CDR3 protein is one row after TCRdb ran MiXCR on the 5' RACE reads. The table records approximately 850,000 distinct CDR3 sequences, around two fifths of them present only once. CDR3 size: 14 residues. CDR1 and CDR2 from the germline V gene are SGHDT and YYEEEE. The V end was cut by 4 bases, the J end by 0 bases, with 10 bases between. Each sample yielded at least 6 million isolated PBMCs. The receptor was derived from a man aged 55 to 70 in good health. What was sequenced was blood. This rearrangement joins TRBV5-6 to TRBJ2-5; TRBD1 is a possible D gene (5 bases). The CDR3 DNA reads TGTGCCAGCAGCAGAGTAGGGGACCAAGAGACCCAGTACTTC. Translating gives CASSRVGDQETQYF.